The 10 T cell receptor beta chains presented below share a single source sample, sequenced in a study of shared clonotypes between healthy human individuals. TCRdb's copy holds only in-frame clones and misses some; the assay was immunoSEQ multiplex PCR. The sample yields about a million clones, roughly 80% seen once. The sample consisted of memory CD4+ T cells from PBMCs. Specified subset: CD45RA-negative fraction. The origin of the receptors is a man aged 18 to 30 in good health. Some clones in this sample may be carry-over from other donors' samples.

The genes are TRBV25-1 and TRBJ2-3; TRBD1 is a possible D gene (6 bases). This CDR3 comprises 13 residues. The V end lost 9 bases, the J end lost 3 bases, and 13 bases lay between the germline ends. Germline CDR1 is MGHDK and CDR2 is SYGVNS. CDR3 residues: CASSDRVTDTQYF. The CDR3 region has the DNA TGTGCCAGTTCGGACAGAGTAACAGATACGCAGTATTTT. Full variable domain (rest looked up from reference TRBV25-1 and TRBJ2-3): EADIYQTPRYLVIGTGKKITLECSQTMGHDKMYWYQQDPGMELHLIHYSYGVNSTEKGDLSSESTVSRIRTEHFPLTLESARPSHTSQYLCASSDRVTDTQYFGPGTRLTVL.

A remark on this clone: Other DNA sequences of this sample code for an identical CDR3. The V gene is TRBV29-1, the J gene TRBJ2-1, with 7 bases matching TRBD2. V shed 4 bases and J 0 bases; nucleotides not matched to a gene: 3. This CDR3 comprises 14 residues. In germline, CDR1 is SQVTM, CDR2 ANQGSEA. For the CDR3, the DNA is TGCAGCGTTGTGGGCGGGAGCTCCTACAATGAGCAGTTCTTC. Translating it yields CSVVGGSSYNEQFF.

Only one count was recorded for this clone. This chain joins TRBV15 and TRBJ2-7, with a weak D call TRBD1 (6 bases). Germline CDR1 and CDR2: LNHNV and YYDKDF (reference sequence). The CDR3 loop spans 14 amino acids. V shed 3 bases and J shed 2 bases, with 11 bases lying between them. The DNA for the CDR3 is TGTGCCACCAGCAGGGAACAGGGTACCTACGAGCAGTACTTC. Its translation is CATSREQGTYEQYF.

Turning to this clone: An end of the junction does not agree with germline; a read error may underlie this. This chain links TRBV4-1 with TRBJ2-5; TRBD1 matches at 11 bases. CDR1 is MGHRA and CDR2 is YSYEKL in the germline V gene. The CDR3 extends over 15 amino acids. The CDR3 reads CASNQPGQGVETQYF. The CDR3 coding sequence is TGCGCCAGCAACCAACCGGGACAGGGGGTGGAGACCCAGTACTTC.

The V and J genes are TRBV27 and TRBJ2-6; D remains unclear. Germline V gene data show CDR1 as MNHEY and CDR2 as SMNVEV (reference sequence). V was pared by 9 bases and J by 2 bases, with 14 bases between. This CDR3 contains 15 residues. CDR3 in DNA: TGTGCCAGTAGATTTCACCCGGCTGGGGCCAACGTCCTGACTTTC. It yields the protein CASRFHPAGANVLTF.

The rearrangement uses TRBV28 and TRBJ2-1, with D hard to call. V dropped 4 bases and J dropped 9 bases, with 13 bases sitting between them. This CDR3 region has 13 residues. Per the germline V gene, CDR1 is MDHEN and CDR2 is SYDVKM. For the CDR3, the DNA is TGTGCCAGCAGTTGGACGGCCCCAAGTGAGCAGTTCTTC. Amino acid sequence: CASSWTAPSEQFF.

This clone has only a few counts. The V and J genes are TRBV9 and TRBJ2-1; possibly TRBD2 for D (6 bases). Trimming pared 0 bases from V and 5 bases from J, leaving 12 bases between. This CDR3 contains 15 residues. CDR1 SGDLS and CDR2 YYNGEE come from the germline V gene. CDR3 region: CASSVGERANNEQFF. The CDR3 DNA reads as TGTGCCAGCAGCGTAGGGGAGCGGGCCAACAATGAGCAGTTCTTC.

This chain connects TRBV2 to TRBJ1-5, with D possibly TRBD1 on 6 matching bases. CDR3 size: 15 residues. CDR1 and CDR2 from the germline V gene are SNHLY and FYNNEI. V was cut by 6 bases and J by 1 base, with 13 bases left in between. CDR3 coding DNA: TGTGCCAGCAGGCCCGCAGGGGCGAGCAATCAGCCCCAGCATTTT. Translated, it gives CASRPAGASNQPQHF.

This sequence joins TRBV9 and TRBJ2-1, with D possibly TRBD2 on 5 matching bases. The CDR3 runs 15 residues. Deletions cut 0 bases from V and 3 bases from J, with 10 bases between. Germline V gene sequence: CDR1 SGDLS, CDR2 YYNGEE. The DNA for the CDR3 is TGTGCCAGCAGCGTAGGTCCGAGGGACTACAATGAGCAGTTCTTC. It specifies CASSVGPRDYNEQFF.

This clone appeared a single time. The V gene is TRBV28, the J gene TRBJ2-7; D ambiguous. V was pared by 3 bases and J by 4 bases, with 16 bases between. The CDR3 is 15 amino acids. The V gene's germline CDR1 is MDHEN and CDR2 SYDVKM. The CDR3 nucleotides read TGTGCCAGCAGTTTGTCCGGTCATGAACGGTACGAGCAGTACTTC. Protein product: CASSLSGHERYEQYF.